The 9 T cell receptor beta chains presented below share a single source sample, sequenced in a study of T cell changes during pregnancy in multiple sclerosis (dated by TCRdb to about 2019). The library was produced with the immunoSEQ multiplex PCR assay. Drawn from immuneACCESS, this table holds only the in-frame rearrangements with V and J called that TCRdb kept. Clones are partly lost; checked studies trace under half to an unresolved V gene and leave the rest unexplained. The sample table holds tens of thousands of clones, of which roughly 89% were seen once. The top ten clonotypes cover less than 2% of the sample. Sequencing used peripheral blood, obtained in the second trimester of pregnancy. The source is a female donor with multiple sclerosis, enrolled in a pregnancy study.

The chain uses TRBV29-1 and TRBJ2-2; D may be TRBD2 (6 bases). CDR1 and CDR2 from the germline V gene are SQVTM and ANQGSEA. The CDR3 has 13 amino acids. V dropped 7 bases and J dropped 5 bases, with 14 bases sitting between them. The CDR3 DNA follows: TGCAGCGGACTACCCGGAGGGACCGGGGAGCTGTTTTTT. Translating gives CSGLPGGTGELFF.

The chain combines TRBV9 with TRBJ2-1; 7 nucleotides match TRBD2. The ends lost 0 bases at V and 0 bases at J; junction bases unmatched: 6. Germline V gives CDR1 SGDLS, CDR2 YYNGEE. The CDR3 runs to 17 residues. CDR3 sequence: CASSVAWRESSYNEQFF. CDR3 DNA sequence: TGTGCCAGCAGCGTAGCTTGGCGGGAGAGCTCCTACAATGAGCAGTTCTTC.

V usage is TRBV6-5 and J usage is TRBJ2-7; D is perhaps TRBD2 (5 bases). This CDR3 has 14 residues. V was trimmed by 3 bases and J by 7 bases, leaving 16 bases between them. Per germline, CDR1 MNHEY and CDR2 SVGAGI. The CDR3 region is CASSYSLGRREQYF. In DNA form, the CDR3 reads TGTGCCAGCAGTTATTCCCTAGGGAGAAGGGAGCAGTACTTC.

The chain joins TRBV5-4 to TRBJ1-3; tentatively, D is TRBD1 (5 bases). This CDR3 spans 16 amino acids. The germline V and J ends were trimmed by 4 bases and 2 bases, with 16 bases remaining between them. The germline V gene has CDR1 SGHNT and CDR2 YYREEE (reference sequence). CDR3 sequence: CASSAGSRVTGNTIYF. In nucleotides, the CDR3 is TGTGCCAGCAGCGCAGGTAGCAGGGTAACTGGAAACACCATATATTTT.

This chain links TRBV9 with TRBJ1-2, with TRBD1 matching over 8 bases. The CDR3 is made up of 14 amino acids. Germline CDR1 and CDR2: SGDLS and YYNGEE. CDR3 nucleotide sequence: TGTTCGATATCCGCGGACAGGGCCCGGTCGGGCTACACCTTC. Translation gives CSISADRARSGYTF.

The rearrangement links TRBV10-3 to TRBJ2-1; 8 bases fit TRBD1. V was clipped by 9 bases and J by 1 base; unmatched bases: 2. The germline V gene encodes CDR1 ENHRY and CDR2 SYGVKD. The CDR3 totals 13 residues. Here the CDR3 DNA reads TGTGCCATGGGACAGGATTCCTACAATGAGCAGTTCTTC. Amino acid sequence: CAMGQDSYNEQFF.

This sequence joins TRBV9 and TRBJ1-5; D possibly corresponds to TRBD1 (6 bases). CDR1 is SGDLS, CDR2 YYNGEE, per germline. V lost 0 bases and J lost 8, with 15 bases in between. The CDR3 has 15 residues. The CDR3 region has the DNA TGTGCCAGCAGCGTAGACAGGGATGATGCGGAGCCCCAGCATTTT. Translation gives CASSVDRDDAEPQHF.

The chain uses TRBV5-1 and TRBJ2-1; 7 bases align to TRBD2. The CDR3 length is 14 residues. The V gene end was trimmed by 2 bases and the J gene end by 5 bases; junction bases not matched to a gene: 4. Per germline, CDR1 SGHRS and CDR2 YFSETQ. The CDR3 here is CASSFGLVNNEQFF. Here the CDR3 DNA reads TGCGCCAGCAGCTTCGGACTAGTGAACAATGAGCAGTTCTTC.

The CDR3 nucleotides are TGTGCCAGCAGCTGGGAGGACTCCGAAGGCGACTCTGGGGCCAACGTCCTGACTTTC. The encoded protein is CASSWEDSEGDSGANVLTF. This chain joins TRBV5-4 and TRBJ2-6, with D possibly being TRBD2 (6 bases). V gave up 3 bases and J gave up 0 bases, with 19 bases separating them. Per the germline V gene, CDR1 is SGHNT and CDR2 is YYREEE (reference sequence). The CDR3 extends over 19 amino acids. Full variable domain (remainder filled in from reference TRBV5-4 and TRBJ2-6): ETGVTQSPTHLIKTRGQQVTLRCSSQSGHNTVSWYQQALGQGPQFIFQYYREEENGRGNFPPRFSGLQFPNYSSELNVNALELDDSALYLCASSWEDSEGDSGANVLTFGAGSRLTVL.